The 2 T cell receptor beta chains listed next were all sequenced from one sample in a study of siplizumab effects on memory and regulatory T cells. The assay was immunoSEQ multiplex PCR, and TCRdb's table has in-frame clones only and misses some. The table includes about 57,000 clones, over 65% detected once. Sequenced: memory CD4+ T cells sorted from blood. All receptors come from a human donor in good health.

The chain joins TRBV6-6 to TRBJ1-2, with D perhaps TRBD1 (6 bases). Germline values: CDR1 MNHNY, CDR2 SVGAGI (reference sequence). V lost 5 bases and J lost 8, with 15 bases in between. The CDR3 is 13 amino acids. CDR3 amino acids: CASSPRGGAGYTF. CDR3 nucleotides: TGTGCCAGCAGTCCCCGGGGGGGGGCGGGCTACACCTTC.

V gene TRBV2 combines with J gene TRBJ2-2; D possibly matches TRBD1 or TRBD2 (6 bases each). CDR3 length equals 14 residues. Trimming took 6 bases from V and 5 from J, leaving 13 bases between them. Germline-derived CDR1 and CDR2 are SNHLY and FYNNEI. The CDR3 loop is CASRPGAQTGELFF. The CDR3 bases are TGTGCCAGCAGACCGGGGGCTCAGACCGGGGAGCTGTTTTTT.